This TCR beta chain was obtained from a study of response to subunit inactivated influenza vaccine. Per the germline V gene, CDR1 is SQVTM and CDR2 is ANQGSEA. After removal of 0 bases from V and 3 bases from J, the junction contained 9 bases not matched to a gene. The CDR3 runs 17 residues. Overall study findings and caveats: T cells newly recruited by each seasonal influenza vaccination are few, the authors suggested.

In TCRdb, the RT-PCR reads were re-called with MiXCR into one record per CDR3 protein. The sample includes 700,000 to 800,000 distinct CDR3 sequences, less than 20% of them seen just once. This clonotype occurred a few times. The antigen is not known. The source material was PBMCs from blood, sampled 4 to 6 days after vaccination. The clonotype was recovered from a man aged 50 or older who received an inactivated influenza vaccine. This chain links TRBV29-1 with TRBJ2-3; TRBD2 matches at 10 bases. The CDR3 nucleotides are TGCAGCGTTGAAGATCCCTTAGCGGGGGGCTTAACAGATACGCAGTATTTT. Protein: CSVEDPLAGGLTDTQYF.